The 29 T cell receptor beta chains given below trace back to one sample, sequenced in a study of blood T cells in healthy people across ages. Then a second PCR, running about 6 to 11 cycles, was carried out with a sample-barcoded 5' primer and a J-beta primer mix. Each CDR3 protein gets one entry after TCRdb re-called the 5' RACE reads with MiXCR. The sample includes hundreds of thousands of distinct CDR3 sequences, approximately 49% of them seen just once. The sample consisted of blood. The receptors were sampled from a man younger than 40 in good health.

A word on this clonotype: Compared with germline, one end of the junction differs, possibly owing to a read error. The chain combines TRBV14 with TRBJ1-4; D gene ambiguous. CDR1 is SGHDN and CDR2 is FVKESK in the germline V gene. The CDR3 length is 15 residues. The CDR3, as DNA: TGTGCCGGCAGCCAAGGTGGCACCGGGGTTGAAAAACTGTTTTTT. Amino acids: CAGSQGGTGVEKLFF.

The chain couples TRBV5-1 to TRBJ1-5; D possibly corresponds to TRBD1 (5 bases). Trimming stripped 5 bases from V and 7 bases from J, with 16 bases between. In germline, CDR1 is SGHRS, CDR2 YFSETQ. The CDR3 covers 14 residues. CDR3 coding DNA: TGCGCCAGCAGTGAGGGCGGGGACGGGCAGCCCCAGCATTTT. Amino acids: CASSEGGDGQPQHF.

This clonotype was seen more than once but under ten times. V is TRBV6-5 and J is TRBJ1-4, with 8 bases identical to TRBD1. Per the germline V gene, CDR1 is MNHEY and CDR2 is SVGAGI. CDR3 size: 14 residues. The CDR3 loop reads CARGPGQGKEKLFF. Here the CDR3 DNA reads TGTGCGAGGGGCCCTGGACAGGGAAAAGAAAAACTGTTTTTT.

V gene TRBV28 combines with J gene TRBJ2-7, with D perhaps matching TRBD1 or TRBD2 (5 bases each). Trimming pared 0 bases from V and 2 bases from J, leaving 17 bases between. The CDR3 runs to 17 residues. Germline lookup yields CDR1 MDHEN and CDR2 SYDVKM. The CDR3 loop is CASSLWGDSPTPYEQYF. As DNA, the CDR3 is TGTGCCAGCAGTTTATGGGGAGACAGTCCGACCCCCTACGAGCAGTACTTC.

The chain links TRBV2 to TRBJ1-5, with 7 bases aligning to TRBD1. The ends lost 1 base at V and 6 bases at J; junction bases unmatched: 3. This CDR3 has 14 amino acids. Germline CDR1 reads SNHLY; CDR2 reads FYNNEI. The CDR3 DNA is TGTGCCAGCAGTGAAGGCAGGGGGGTTCAGCCCCAGCATTTT. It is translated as CASSEGRGVQPQHF.

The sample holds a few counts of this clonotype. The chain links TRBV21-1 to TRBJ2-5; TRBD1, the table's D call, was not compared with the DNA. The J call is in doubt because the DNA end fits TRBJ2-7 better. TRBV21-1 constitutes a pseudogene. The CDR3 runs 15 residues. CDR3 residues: CASSKERVGGYEQYF. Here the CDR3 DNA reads TGTGCCAGCAGCAAAGAGAGGGTTGGGGGCTACGAGCAGTACTTC.

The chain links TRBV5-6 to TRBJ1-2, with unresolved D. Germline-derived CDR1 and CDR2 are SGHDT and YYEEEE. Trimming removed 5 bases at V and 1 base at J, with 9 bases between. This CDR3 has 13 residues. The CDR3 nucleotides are TGTGCCAGCAGGATTGAGCATAACTATGGCTACACCTTC. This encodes CASRIEHNYGYTF.

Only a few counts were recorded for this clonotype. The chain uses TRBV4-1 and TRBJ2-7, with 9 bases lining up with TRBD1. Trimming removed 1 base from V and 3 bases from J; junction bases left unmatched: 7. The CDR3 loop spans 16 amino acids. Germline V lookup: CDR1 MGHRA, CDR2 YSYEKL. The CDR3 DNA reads TGCGCCAGCAGCCAAGGTGACAGGGGGAGACTCTACGAGCAGTACTTC. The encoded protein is CASSQGDRGRLYEQYF.

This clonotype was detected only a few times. The DNA of the CDR3 is TGTGCCAGCAGCCCAGACCGGGACTTTTACAATGAGCAGTTCTTC. Protein: CASSPDRDFYNEQFF. The chain joins TRBV7-2 to TRBJ2-1, with D possibly TRBD2 on 6 matching bases. CDR1 is SGHTA and CDR2 is FQGNSA in the germline V gene. With 5 bases removed from V and 4 bases from J, the gap between germline ends came to 15 bases. This CDR3 is built from 15 residues. Full variable domain (rest looked up from reference TRBV7-2 and TRBJ2-1): GAGVSQSPSNKVTEKGKDVELRCDPISGHTALYWYRQSLGQGLEFLIYFQGNSAPDKSGLPSDRFSAERTGGSVSTLTIQRTQQEDSAVYLCASSPDRDFYNEQFFGPGTRLTVL.

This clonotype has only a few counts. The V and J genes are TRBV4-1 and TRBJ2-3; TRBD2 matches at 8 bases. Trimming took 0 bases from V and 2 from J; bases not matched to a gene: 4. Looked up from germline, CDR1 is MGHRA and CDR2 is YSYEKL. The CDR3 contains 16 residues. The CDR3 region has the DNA TGCGCCAGCAGCCAAGATGTACTAGCGGCCACAGATACGCAGTATTTT. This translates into CASSQDVLAATDTQYF.

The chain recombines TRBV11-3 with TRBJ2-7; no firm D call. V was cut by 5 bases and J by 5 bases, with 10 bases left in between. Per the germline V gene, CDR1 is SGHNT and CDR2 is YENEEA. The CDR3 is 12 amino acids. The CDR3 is CASSLTHDEQYF. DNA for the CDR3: TGTGCCAGCAGCCTAACTCACGACGAGCAGTACTTC.

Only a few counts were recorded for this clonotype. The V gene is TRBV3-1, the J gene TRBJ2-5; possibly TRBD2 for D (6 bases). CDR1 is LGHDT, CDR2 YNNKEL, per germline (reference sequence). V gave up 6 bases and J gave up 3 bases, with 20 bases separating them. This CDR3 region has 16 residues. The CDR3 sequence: CASSRTPSGYEETQYF. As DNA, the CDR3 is TGTGCCAGCAGTCGAACCCCCAGCGGGTACGAAGAGACCCAGTACTTC.

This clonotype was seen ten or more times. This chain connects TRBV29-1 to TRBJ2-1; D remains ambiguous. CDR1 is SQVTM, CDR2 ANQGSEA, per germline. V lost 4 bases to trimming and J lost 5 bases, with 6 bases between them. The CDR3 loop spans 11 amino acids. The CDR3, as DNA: TGCAGCGTTGCACAGAACAATGAGCAGTTCTTC. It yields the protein CSVAQNNEQFF.

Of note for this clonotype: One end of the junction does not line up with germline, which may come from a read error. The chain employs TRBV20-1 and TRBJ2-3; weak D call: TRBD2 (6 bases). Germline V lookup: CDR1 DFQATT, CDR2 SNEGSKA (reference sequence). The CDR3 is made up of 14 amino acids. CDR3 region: CSASRWRGTDTQYF. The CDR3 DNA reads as TGCAGTGCCTCCAGGTGGAGGGGCACGGATACGCAGTATTTT.

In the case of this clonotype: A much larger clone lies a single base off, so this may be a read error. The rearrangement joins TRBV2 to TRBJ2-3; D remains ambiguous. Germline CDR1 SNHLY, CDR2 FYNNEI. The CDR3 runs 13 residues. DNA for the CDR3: TGTGCCAGCAATGGGGTGGTAACAGATATGCAGTATTTT. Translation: CASNGVVTDMQYF.

In nucleotides, the CDR3 is TGCAGCGGATTAGTGAGGGATTCGCAGTATTTT. Translation gives CSGLVRDSQYF. The genes are TRBV29-1 and TRBJ2-3; TRBD2 might be the D (5 bases). Trimming pared 7 bases from V and 10 bases from J, leaving 15 bases between. Germline CDR1 SQVTM, CDR2 ANQGSEA. The CDR3 consists of 11 residues.

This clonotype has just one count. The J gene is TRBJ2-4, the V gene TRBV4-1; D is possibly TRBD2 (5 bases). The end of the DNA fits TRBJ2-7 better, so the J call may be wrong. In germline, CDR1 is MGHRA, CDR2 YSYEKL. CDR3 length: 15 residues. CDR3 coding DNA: TGCGCCAGCAGTGCGGACTCGTACCAAACCTACGAGCAGTACTTC. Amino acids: CASSADSYQTYEQYF.

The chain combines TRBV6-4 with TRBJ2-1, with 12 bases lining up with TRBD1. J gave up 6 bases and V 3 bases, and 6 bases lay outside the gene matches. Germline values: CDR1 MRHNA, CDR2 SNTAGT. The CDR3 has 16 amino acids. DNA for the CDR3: TGTGCCAGCAGTGATGACGGGACAGGGGGCCCCAATGAGCAGTTCTTC. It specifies CASSDDGTGGPNEQFF.

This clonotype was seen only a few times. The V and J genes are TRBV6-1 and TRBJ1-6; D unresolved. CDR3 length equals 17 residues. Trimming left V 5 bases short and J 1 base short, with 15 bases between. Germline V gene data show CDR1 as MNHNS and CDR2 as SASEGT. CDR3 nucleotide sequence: TGTGCCAGCAGTCTAAAGAGCCCCAGGTCCTATAATTCACCCCTCCACTTT. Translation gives CASSLKSPRSYNSPLHF.

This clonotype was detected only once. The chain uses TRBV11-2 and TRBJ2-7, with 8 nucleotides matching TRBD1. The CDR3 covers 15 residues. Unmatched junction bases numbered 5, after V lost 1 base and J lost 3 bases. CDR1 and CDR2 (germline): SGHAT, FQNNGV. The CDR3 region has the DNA TGTGCCAGCAGCTTAGCCTCCAGGGGGCTCTACGAGCAGTACTTC. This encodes CASSLASRGLYEQYF.

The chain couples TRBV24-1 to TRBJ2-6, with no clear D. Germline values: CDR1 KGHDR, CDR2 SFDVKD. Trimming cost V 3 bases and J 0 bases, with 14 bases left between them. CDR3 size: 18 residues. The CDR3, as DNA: TGTGCCACCAGTGATCGGGCGGCCGGTATCTCTGGGGCCAACGTCCTGACTTTC. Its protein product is CATSDRAAGISGANVLTF.

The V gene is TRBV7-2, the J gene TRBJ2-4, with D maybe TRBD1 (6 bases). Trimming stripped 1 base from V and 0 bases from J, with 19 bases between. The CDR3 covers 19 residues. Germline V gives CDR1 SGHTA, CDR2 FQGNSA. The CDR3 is CASSLVADRPPLAKNIQYF. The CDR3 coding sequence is TGTGCCAGCAGCTTAGTGGCGGACAGACCTCCTTTAGCCAAAAACATTCAGTACTTC. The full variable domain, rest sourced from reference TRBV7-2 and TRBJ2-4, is GAGVSQSPSNKVTEKGKDVELRCDPISGHTALYWYRQSLGQGLEFLIYFQGNSAPDKSGLPSDRFSAERTGGSVSTLTIQRTQQEDSAVYLCASSLVADRPPLAKNIQYFGAGTRLSVL.

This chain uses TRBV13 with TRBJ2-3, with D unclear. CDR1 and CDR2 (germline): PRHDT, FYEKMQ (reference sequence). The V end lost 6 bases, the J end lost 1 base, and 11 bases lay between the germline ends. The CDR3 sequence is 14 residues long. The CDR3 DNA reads TGTGCCAGCAGGTCCCCCTGGGGCACAGATACGCAGTATTTT. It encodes CASRSPWGTDTQYF.

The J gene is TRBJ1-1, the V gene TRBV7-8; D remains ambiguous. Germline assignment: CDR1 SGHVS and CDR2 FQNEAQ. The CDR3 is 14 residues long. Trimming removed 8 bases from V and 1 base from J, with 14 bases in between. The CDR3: CASLIVTTNTEAFF. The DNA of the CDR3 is TGTGCCAGCTTAATCGTCACAACGAACACTGAAGCTTTCTTT. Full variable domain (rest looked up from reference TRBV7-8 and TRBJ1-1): GAGVSQSPRYKVAKRGQDVALRCDPISGHVSLFWYQQALGQGPEFLTYFQNEAQLDKSGLPSDRFFAERPEGSVSTLKIQRTQQEDSAVYLCASLIVTTNTEAFFGQGTRLTVV.

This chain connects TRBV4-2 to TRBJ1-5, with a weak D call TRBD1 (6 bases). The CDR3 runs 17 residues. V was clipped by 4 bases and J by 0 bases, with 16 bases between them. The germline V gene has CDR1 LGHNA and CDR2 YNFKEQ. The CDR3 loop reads CASSPSGGRDSNQPQHF. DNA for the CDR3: TGTGCCAGCAGCCCGTCGGGGGGGCGGGATAGCAATCAGCCCCAGCATTTT.

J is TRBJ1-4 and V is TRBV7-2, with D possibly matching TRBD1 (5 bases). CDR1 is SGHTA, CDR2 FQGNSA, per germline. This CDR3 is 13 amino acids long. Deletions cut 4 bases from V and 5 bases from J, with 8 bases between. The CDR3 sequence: CASSWGINEKLFF. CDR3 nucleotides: TGTGCCAGCAGCTGGGGCATCAATGAAAAACTGTTTTTT.

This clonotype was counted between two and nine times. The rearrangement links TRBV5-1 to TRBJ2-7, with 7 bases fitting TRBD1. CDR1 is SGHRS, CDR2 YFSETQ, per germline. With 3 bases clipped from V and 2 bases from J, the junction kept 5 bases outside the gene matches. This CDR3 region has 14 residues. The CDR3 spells CASSSWDSTYEQYF. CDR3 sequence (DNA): TGCGCCAGCAGCTCTTGGGACAGTACCTACGAGCAGTACTTC.

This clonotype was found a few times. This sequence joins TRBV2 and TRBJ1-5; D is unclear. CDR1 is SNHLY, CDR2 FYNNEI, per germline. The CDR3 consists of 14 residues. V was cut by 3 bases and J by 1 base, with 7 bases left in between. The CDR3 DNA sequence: TGTGCCAGCAGTGACAGGATAAGCAATCAGCCCCAGCATTTT. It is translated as CASSDRISNQPQHF. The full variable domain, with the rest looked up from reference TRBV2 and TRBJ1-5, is EPEVTQTPSHQVTQMGQEVILRCVPISNHLYFYWYRQILGQKVEFLVSFYNNEISEKSEIFDDQFSVERPDGSNFTLKIRSTKLEDSAMYFCASSDRISNQPQHFGDGTRLSIL.

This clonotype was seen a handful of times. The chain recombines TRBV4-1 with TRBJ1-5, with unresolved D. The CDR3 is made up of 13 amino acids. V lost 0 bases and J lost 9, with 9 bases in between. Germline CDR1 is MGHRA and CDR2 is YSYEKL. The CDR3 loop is CASSQDMIWPQHF. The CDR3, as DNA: TGCGCCAGCAGCCAAGATATGATCTGGCCCCAGCATTTT.